This record covers a single TCR beta chain. Its cognate antigen is unknown. The entry originates in a study of beta chain features in type 1 diabetes. Study-level points and caveats: Moderately but significantly shorter TCRB CDR3s were found in Type 1 diabetes patients in all four CD4+ subsets.

It was one heparinised blood draw, averaging around 110 mL, that each donor gave. Via the markers CD45RO/CCR7/CD25/CD127/CD95/CD27, stem cell-like memory, regulatory, central memory and naive CD4+ cells were sorted. Without exception, sorted populations had purity beyond 98%. As every portion of the isolated RNA was reverse transcribed, the sequencing read expressed TCRB transcripts. Only in-frame clones appear in the TCRdb table, and some are missing; sequencing was by immunoSEQ multiplex PCR. The table records around 200,000 clones, more than 10% of them present only once. This receptor was taken from a woman between 18 and 29 years old in good health. The sample taken for sequencing was central memory CD4+ T cells from blood.

CDR3 region: CASSLGLAGGRYQETQYF. CDR3 nucleotides: TGTGCCAGCAGCTTAGGACTAGCGGGAGGGAGATACCAAGAGACCCAGTACTTC. The V call is TRBV7-2, the J call TRBJ2-5; 14 bases line up with TRBD2. Germline lookup yields CDR1 SGHTA and CDR2 FQGNSA. The V and J ends lost 1 base and 0 bases, in that order; junction bases with no gene match: 4. The CDR3 is 18 residues long.